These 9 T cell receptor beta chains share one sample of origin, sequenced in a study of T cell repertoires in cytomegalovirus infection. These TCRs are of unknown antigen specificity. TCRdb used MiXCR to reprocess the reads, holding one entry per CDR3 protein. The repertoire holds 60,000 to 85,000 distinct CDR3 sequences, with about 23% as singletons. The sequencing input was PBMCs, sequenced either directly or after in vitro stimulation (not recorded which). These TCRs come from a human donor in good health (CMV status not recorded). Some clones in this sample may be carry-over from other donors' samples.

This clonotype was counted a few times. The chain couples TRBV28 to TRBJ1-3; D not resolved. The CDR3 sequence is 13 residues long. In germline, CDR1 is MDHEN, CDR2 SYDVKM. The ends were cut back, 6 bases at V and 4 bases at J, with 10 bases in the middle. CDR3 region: CASSFDGGNTIYF. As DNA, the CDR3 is TGTGCCAGCAGCTTCGACGGGGGAAACACCATATATTTT.

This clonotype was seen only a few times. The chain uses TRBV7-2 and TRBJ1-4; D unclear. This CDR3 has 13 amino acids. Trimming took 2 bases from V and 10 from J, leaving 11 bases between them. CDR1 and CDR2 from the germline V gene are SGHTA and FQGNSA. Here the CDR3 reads CASSLNPAGKLFF. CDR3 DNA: TGTGCCAGCAGCTTAAATCCGGCGGGAAAACTGTTTTTT.

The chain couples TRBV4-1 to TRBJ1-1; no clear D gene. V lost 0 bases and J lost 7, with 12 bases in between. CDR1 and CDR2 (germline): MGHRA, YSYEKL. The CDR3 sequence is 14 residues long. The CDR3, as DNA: TGCGCCAGCAGCCAAGACCCCAGGATGGATGAAGCTTTCTTT. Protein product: CASSQDPRMDEAFF.

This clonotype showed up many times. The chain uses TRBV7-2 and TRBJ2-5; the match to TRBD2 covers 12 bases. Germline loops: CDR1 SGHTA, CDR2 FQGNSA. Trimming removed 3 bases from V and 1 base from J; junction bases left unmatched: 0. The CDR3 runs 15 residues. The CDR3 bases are TGTGCCAGCAGCTTGACTAGCGGGAGCCAAGAGACCCAGTACTTC. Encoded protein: CASSLTSGSQETQYF.

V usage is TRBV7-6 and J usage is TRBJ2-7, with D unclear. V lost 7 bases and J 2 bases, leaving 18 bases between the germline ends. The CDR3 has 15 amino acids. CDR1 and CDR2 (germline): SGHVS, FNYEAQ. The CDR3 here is CASTNNGGGAYEQYV. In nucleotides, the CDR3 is TGTGCCAGCACTAACAACGGTGGCGGAGCCTACGAGCAGTACGTC.

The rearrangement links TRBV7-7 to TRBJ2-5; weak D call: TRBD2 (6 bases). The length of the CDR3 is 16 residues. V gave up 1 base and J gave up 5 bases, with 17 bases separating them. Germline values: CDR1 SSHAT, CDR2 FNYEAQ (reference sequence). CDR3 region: CASSLGLKSSGETQYF. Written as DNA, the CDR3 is TGTGCCAGCAGCTTAGGCCTGAAATCGAGCGGGGAGACCCAGTACTTC. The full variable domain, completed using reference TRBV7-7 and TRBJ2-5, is GAGVSQSPRYKVTKRGQDVTLRCDPISSHATLYWYQQALGQGPEFLTYFNYEAQPDKSGLPSDRFSAERPEGSISTLTIQRTEQRDSAMYRCASSLGLKSSGETQYFGPGTRLLVL.

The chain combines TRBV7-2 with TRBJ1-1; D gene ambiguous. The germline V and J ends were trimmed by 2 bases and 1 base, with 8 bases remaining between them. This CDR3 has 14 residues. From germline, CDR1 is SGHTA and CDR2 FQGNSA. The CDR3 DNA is TGTGCCAGCAGCTTATCTACCTCGAACACTGAAGCTTTCTTT. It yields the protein CASSLSTSNTEAFF.

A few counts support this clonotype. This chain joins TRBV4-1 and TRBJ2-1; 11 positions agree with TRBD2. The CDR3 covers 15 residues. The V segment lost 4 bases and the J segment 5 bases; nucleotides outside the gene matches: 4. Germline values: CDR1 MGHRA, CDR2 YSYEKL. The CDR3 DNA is TGCGCCAGCAGCCCAGTGGGACTAGCGGACAATGAGCAGTTCTTC. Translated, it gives CASSPVGLADNEQFF.

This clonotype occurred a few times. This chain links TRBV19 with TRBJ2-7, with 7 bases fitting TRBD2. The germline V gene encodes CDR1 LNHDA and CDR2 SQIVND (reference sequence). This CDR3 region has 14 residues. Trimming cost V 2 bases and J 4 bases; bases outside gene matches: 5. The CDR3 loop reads CASSISGGIYEQYF. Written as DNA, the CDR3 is TGTGCCAGTAGTATATCGGGAGGCATATACGAGCAGTACTTC.